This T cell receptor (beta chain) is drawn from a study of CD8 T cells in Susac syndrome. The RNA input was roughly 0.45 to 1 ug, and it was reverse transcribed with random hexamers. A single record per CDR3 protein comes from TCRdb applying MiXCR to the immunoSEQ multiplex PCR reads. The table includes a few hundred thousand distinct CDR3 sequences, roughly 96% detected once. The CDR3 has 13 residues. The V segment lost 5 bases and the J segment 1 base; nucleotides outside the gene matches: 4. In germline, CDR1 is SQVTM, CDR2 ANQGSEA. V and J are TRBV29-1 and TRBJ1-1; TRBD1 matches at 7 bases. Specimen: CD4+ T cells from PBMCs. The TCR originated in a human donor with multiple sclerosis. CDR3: CSVHKGANTEAFF. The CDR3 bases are TGCAGCGTTCATAAGGGGGCGAACACTGAAGCTTTCTTT.